This T cell receptor beta chain was sequenced during a study of cytomegalovirus exposure and HLA in healthy donors. Study findings and constraints: Association of a missense DCLRE1C variant with TCR beta V- and J-gene trimming was reported in a later analysis. Reports indicated that the classifier achieved high specificity and sensitivity in diagnosing cytomegalovirus status. When a later analysis compared HLA-associated TCR beta chains with equally common others, the HLA-associated chains turned out to be more clonally expanded and to have lower generation probabilities.

Germline V CDR1 and CDR2: MNHEY, SVGAGI. The CDR3 length is 15 residues. V trimming: 3 bases; J trimming: 7 bases; junction bases outside the gene matches: 8. As for this clone: Its specificity is not known.

PCR used 60 Vbeta primers and 13 Jbeta primers. The table came from immunoSEQ multiplex PCR; TCRdb's copy has only in-frame clones and leaves some out. The sample has roughly 160,000 clones; 70% to 90% are singletons. The genes are TRBV6-5 and TRBJ2-3; TRBD2 aligns across 9 bases. The origin of this receptor is a man aged 18 to 30 in good health and CMV-seropositive. The sequenced sample consisted of PBMCs. This CDR3 is CASSYRAGGRYTQYF. As DNA, the CDR3 is TGTGCCAGCAGTTATCGAGCGGGGGGCCGGTATACGCAGTATTTT.